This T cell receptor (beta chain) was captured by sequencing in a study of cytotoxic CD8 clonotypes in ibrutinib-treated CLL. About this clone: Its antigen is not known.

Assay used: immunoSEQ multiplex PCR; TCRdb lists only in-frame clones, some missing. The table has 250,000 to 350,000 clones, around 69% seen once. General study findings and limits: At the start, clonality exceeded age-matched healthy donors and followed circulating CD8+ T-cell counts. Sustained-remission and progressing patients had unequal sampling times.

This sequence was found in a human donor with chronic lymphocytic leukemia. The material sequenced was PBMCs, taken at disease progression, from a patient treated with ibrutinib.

CDR3: CASTETWGASNSGNTIYF. The CDR3, as DNA: TGTGCCAGCACCGAGACTTGGGGGGCTTCGAACTCTGGAAACACCATATATTTT. The V gene is TRBV7-3, the J gene TRBJ1-3; perhaps TRBD1 as D (6 bases). CDR1 is SGHTA and CDR2 is FQGTGA in the germline V gene. V was pared by 7 bases and J by 0 bases, with 22 bases between. The CDR3 contains 18 residues. Full variable domain (remainder filled in from reference TRBV7-3 and TRBJ1-3): GAGVSQTPSNKVTEKGKYVELRCDPISGHTALYWYRQSLGQGPEFLIYFQGTGAADDSGLPNDRFFAVRPEGSVSTLKIQRTERGDSAVYLCASTETWGASNSGNTIYFGEGSWLTVV.